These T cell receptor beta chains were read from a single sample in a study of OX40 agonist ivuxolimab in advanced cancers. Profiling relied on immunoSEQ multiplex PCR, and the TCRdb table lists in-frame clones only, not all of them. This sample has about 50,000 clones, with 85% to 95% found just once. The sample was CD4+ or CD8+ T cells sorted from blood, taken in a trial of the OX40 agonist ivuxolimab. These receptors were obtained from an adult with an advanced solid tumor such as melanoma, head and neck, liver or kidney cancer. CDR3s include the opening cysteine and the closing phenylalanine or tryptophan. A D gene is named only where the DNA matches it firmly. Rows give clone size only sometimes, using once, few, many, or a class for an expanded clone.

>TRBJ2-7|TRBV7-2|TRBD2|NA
TGTGCCAGCAGCCTTTGGCCTAGCGGGAACTACGAGCAGTACTTC
CASSLWPSGNYEQYF
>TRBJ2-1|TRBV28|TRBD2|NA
TGTGCCAGCAGTTCTGCTAGCGGAAGTTTGAATGAGCAGTTCTTC
CASSSASGSLNEQFF
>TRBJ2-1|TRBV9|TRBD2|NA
TGTGCCAGCAGCAAGAGTGTAGCGGGAACTCTCAATGAGCAGTTCTTC
CASSKSVAGTLNEQFF
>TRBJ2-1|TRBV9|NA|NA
TGTGCCAGCAGCGTAGATGTAAGGGTTAGTGAGCAGTTCTTC
CASSVDVRVSEQFF
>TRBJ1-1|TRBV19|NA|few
TGTGCCAGTGGTAGAGGACCGAACACTGAAGCTTTCTTT
CASGRGPNTEAFF
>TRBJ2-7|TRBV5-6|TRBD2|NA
TGTGCCACGTCGGCGGGAGGGTTCTACGAGCAGTACTTC
CATSAGGFYEQYF
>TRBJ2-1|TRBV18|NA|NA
TGTGCCAGCTCCGAGAACTACAATGAGCAGTTCTTC
CASSENYNEQFF
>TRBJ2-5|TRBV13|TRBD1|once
TGTGCCAGCAGCTTCTCCACAGGGGTGAGGGAGACCCAGTACTTC
CASSFSTGVRETQYF
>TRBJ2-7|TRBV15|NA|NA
TGTGCCACCAGCAGAGCGAGGGATTACTCCTACGAGCAGTACTTC
CATSRARDYSYEQYF
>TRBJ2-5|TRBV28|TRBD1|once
TGTGCCAGCAACTCAGCCGCCCGGGACAGGGATCAAGAGACCCAGTACTTC
CASNSAARDRDQETQYF
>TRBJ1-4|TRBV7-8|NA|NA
TGTGCCAGCAGCTTAGAGGTTTGGGGGGCCGGTGAAAAACTGTTTTTT
CASSLEVWGAGEKLFF
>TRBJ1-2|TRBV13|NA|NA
TGTGCCAGCAGCTTGATGCACCAGGCTAAGGAGCACTATGGCTACACCTTC
CASSLMHQAKEHYGYTF
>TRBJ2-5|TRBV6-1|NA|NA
TGTGCCAGCAGGGGGCCTTACGAAGAGACCCAGTACTTC
CASRGPYEETQYF
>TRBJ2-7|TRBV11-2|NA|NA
TGTGCCAGCAGCTTAGGAGGTCGGGGCTCCGTATACGAGCAGTACTTC
CASSLGGRGSVYEQYF
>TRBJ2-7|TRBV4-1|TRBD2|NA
TGCGCCAGCAGCCAAGACCCTAGCGGATTCTACGAGCAGTACTTC
CASSQDPSGFYEQYF
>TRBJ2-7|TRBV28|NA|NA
TGTGCCACCAGCTTACCCTTTAGGCCCTACGAGCAGTACTTC
CATSLPFRPYEQYF
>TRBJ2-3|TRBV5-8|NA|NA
TGTGCCAGCAGCTTGGAGCACCCCTATACGCAGTATTTT
CASSLEHPYTQYF
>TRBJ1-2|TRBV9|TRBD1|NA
TGTGCCAGCAGCAAAACAGGGGGAGACAACTATGGCTACACCTTC
CASSKTGGDNYGYTF
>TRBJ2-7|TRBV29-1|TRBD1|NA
TGCAGCGTTGTGGGGACAGGGGTTTTCTACGAGCAGTACTTC
CSVVGTGVFYEQYF
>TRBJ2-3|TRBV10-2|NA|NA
TGCGCCAGTTCACCGGGACATTATTTCACGCAGTATTTT
CASSPGHYFTQYF
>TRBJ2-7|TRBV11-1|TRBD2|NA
TGTGCCAGCAGCTTAGGGACTAGCGGGCGCCCAAATCTCTACGAGCAGTACTTC
CASSLGTSGRPNLYEQYF
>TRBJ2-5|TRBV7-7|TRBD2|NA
TGTGCTAGCAGCTTAGCCCTCGGACTAGCCCGGGAGACCCAGTACTTC
CASSLALGLARETQYF
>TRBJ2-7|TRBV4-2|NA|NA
TGTGCCAGCAGCCAAGGGCTGGGGGAAAGCTCCTACGAGCAGTACTTC
CASSQGLGESSYEQYF
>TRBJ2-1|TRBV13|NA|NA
TGTGCCAGCAGCTTACCAGGGGAGCAGTTCTTC
CASSLPGEQFF
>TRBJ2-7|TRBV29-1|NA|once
TGCAGCTATGGGACTGGGGACTCCTACGAGCAGTACTTC
CSYGTGDSYEQYF
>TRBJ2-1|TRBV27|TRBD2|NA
TGTGCCAGCAGAGTAGGACTAGCGGGGGACGATGAGCAGTTCTTC
CASRVGLAGDDEQFF
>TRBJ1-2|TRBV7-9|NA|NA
TGTGCCAGCGAGAGGGGGGCTGGCTATGGCTACACCTTC
CASERGAGYGYTF
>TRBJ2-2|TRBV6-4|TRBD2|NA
TGTGCCAGCAGACCAAGCGGGGGCACCGGGGAGCTGTTTTTT
CASRPSGGTGELFF
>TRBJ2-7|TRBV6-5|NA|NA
TGTGCCAGCAGTTATGCGCCCTCCTACGAGCAGTACTTC
CASSYAPSYEQYF
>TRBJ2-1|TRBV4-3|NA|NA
TGCGCCAGCAGCCGATGGGCGGGTACGAATGAGCAGTTCTTC
CASSRWAGTNEQFF
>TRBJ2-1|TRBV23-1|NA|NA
TGCGCCAGCAGTCAGAGCGACAATGAGCAGTTCTTC
CASSQSDNEQFF
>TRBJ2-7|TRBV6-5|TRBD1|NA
TGTGCCAGCAGTTACGGGGGACAGGCTTACGAGCAGTACTTC
CASSYGGQAYEQYF
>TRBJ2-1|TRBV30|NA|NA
TGTGCCTGGAGGGGATTCTACAATGAGCAGTTCTTC
CAWRGFYNEQFF
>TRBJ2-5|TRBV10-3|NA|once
TGTGCCATCAGTGAAGAAGGTCCGGAGGAGACCCAGTACTTC
CAISEEGPEETQYF
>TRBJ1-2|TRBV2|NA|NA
TGTGCCAGCAGGGGAGCTTACAGGGTTGGCTACACCTTC
CASRGAYRVGYTF
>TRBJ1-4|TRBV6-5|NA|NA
TGTGCCAGCAGTACCTCCGCAGGGTTAGCCGAAAAACTGTTTTTT
CASSTSAGLAEKLFF
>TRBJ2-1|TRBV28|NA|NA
TGTGCCAGCCTTAAAAATGGGGGAATAACCTACAATGAGCAGTTCTTC
CASLKNGGITYNEQFF
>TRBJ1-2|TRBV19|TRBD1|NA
TGTGCCAGTATCGGACCTGGACAGGGGGGGCACTATGGCTACACCTTC
CASIGPGQGGHYGYTF
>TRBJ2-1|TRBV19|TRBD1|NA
TGTGCCAGTATAATGAGCTTAGGGACAGACTACAATGAGCAGTTCTTC
CASIMSLGTDYNEQFF
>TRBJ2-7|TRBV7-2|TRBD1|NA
TGTGCCAGCAGCTCAGAACAGGGGGTAAACTACGAGCAGTACTTC
CASSSEQGVNYEQYF